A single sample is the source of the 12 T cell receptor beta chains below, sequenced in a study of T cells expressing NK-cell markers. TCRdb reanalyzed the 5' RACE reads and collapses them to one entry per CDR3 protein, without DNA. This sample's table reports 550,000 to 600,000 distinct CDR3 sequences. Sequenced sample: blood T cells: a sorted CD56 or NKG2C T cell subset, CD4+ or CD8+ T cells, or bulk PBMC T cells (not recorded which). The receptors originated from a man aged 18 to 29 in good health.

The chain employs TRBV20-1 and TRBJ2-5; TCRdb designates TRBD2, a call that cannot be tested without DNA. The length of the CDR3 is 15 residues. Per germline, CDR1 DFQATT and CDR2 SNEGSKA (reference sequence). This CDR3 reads CSARFPGLSPETQYF.

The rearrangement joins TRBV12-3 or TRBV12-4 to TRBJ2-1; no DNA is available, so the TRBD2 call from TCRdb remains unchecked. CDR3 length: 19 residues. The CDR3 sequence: CASRSTLAVTTSSYNEQFF.

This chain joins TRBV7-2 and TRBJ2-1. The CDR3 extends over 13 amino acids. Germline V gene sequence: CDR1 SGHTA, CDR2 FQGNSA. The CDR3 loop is CASSLATDNEQFF.

CDR3 sequence reads: CATSDPYRKWGQETQYF. The V call is TRBV24-1, the J call TRBJ2-5; TCRdb outputs TRBD1, but without DNA this stays unchecked. Per germline, CDR1 KGHDR and CDR2 SFDVKD. The CDR3 contains 17 residues.

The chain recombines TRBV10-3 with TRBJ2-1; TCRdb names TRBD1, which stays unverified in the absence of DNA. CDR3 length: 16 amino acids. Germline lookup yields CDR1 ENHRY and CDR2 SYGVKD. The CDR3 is CAISASPGQGADEQFF.

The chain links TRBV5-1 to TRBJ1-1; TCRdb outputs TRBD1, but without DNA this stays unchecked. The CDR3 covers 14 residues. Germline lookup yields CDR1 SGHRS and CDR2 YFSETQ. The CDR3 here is CASSSQGAGTEAFF.

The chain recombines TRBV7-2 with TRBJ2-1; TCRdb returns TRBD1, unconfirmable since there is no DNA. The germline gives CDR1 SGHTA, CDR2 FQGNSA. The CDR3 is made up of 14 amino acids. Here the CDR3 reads CASSPSQGNNEQFF.

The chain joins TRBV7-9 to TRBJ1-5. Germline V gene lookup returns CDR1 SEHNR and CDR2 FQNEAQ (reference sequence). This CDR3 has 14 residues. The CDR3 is CASSPGAENQPQHF.

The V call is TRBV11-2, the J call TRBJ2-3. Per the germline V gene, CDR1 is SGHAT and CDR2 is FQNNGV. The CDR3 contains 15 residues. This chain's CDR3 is CASRAGSSSTDTQYF.

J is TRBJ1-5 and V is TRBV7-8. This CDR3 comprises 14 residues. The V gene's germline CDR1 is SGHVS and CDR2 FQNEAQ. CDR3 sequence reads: CASSLTDSEQPQHF.

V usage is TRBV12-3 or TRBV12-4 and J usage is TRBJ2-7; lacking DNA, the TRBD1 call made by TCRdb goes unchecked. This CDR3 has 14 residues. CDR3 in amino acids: CASSPRDRAYEQYF.

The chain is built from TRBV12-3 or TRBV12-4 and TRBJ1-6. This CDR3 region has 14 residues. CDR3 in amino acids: CASSLRQANSPLHF.